A single sample gave rise to the 2 T cell receptor beta chains below, sequenced in a study of OX40 agonist ivuxolimab in advanced cancers. Method: immunoSEQ multiplex PCR; TCRdb's copy keeps in-frame clones and lacks some. The data contain more than 55,000 clones, roughly nine tenths of them singletons. The sample was CD4+ or CD8+ T cells sorted from blood, taken in a trial of the OX40 agonist ivuxolimab. These TCRs come from an adult with an advanced solid tumor such as melanoma, head and neck, liver or kidney cancer.

The chain is built from TRBV4-1 and TRBJ2-3; 10 positions match TRBD2. V lost 3 bases, J lost 4 bases, and 10 bases stayed unmatched. Germline V CDR1 and CDR2: MGHRA, YSYEKL. CDR3 length: 17 amino acids. In DNA, the CDR3 is TGCGCCAGCAGCCAGGCTCCTAGCGGGAGTTTCGCAGATACGCAGTATTTT. Its protein is CASSQAPSGSFADTQYF.

The chain links TRBV5-1 to TRBJ1-6; D perhaps matches TRBD1 (6 bases). The V gene lost 2 bases and the J gene lost 7 bases, with 10 bases spanning the gap. The CDR3 sequence is 14 residues long. Germline loops: CDR1 SGHRS, CDR2 YFSETQ. This CDR3 reads CASSLGTLNSPLHF. CDR3 nucleotides: TGCGCCAGCAGCTTAGGGACACTCAATTCACCCCTCCACTTT.